What follows describes a single TCR beta chain. The antigen this receptor binds is unknown. No per-base quality is available; no much larger clone lies one base away. Taken from cysteine to phenylalanine, the CDR3 has 17 residues. Of all the DNA, just the CDR3 is kept, 51 bases in frame from base 1. The germline V gene (reference sequence) sets CDR1 to SGHNT and CDR2 to YYREEE. V trim: 1 base; J trim: 7 bases; unmatched bases: 11. Each collaborating institution followed its own protocols to collect whole blood in K2EDTA tubes. For TCRbeta analysis, collaborators shipped samples in one of three forms: frozen whole blood, isolated PBMCs, or DNA extracted from either of those sample types. The record originates from a study of blood T cell repertoires in COVID-19 (dated by TCRdb to about 2020). Study-level background: The collaborator samples originated in the United States, Italy and Spain and spanned the acute and convalescent phases of COVID-19. A de-identified subject ID, COVID-19 status, age in years and sex were almost always included in the sample metadata. The prospective study material was composed of cDNA or gDNA derived from T cells, B-cell-depleted T cells, or PBMCs. The repertoires were made available in a free public database intended to serve as a resource for research on the immune response to SARS-CoV-2. Samples were obtained from the ongoing ImmuneRACE study (first 160 participants) and from over 1,000 subjects provided by 6 global collaborators. Where available, HLA class I and class II types were obtained from metadata supplied by the sample provider rather than from assay-based typing. Subjects who had been exposed to COVID-19, were actively infected with it, or had recovered from it provided the deeply sampled blood TCRbeta repertoires that made up the dataset. Study-level results and caveats: How much clinical and demographic metadata was included differed by source and by participant, and the metadata was provided uncurated.

TCRbeta CDR3 regions were amplified from genomic DNA by means of the immunoSEQ Assay, a bias-controlled multiplex PCR. As for how the authors treated the data: Within the assay, amplification of reference gene primers was used to estimate how many nucleated cells each sample contained. To quantify the absolute abundance of each unique TCRbeta CDR3 rearrangement, sequence reads were collapsed and filtered. For each sample, productive Simpson clonality was calculated as the square root of Simpson's diversity index over productive rearrangements. Imported from immuneACCESS, the table was reduced by TCRdb to in-frame sequences with V and J called. These copies leave out some clones; in studies compared against another copy, an unresolved V gene accounts for under half, and the cause of the remainder is not known. The V and J calls and clone size are taken from that table; D and trimming were inferred from the DNA. In all, the sample holds fewer than 85,000 clones, and roughly four fifths of those were seen once. The ten biggest clones cover around a fifth of the sample.

Source material: peripheral blood. The receptor's source is a human donor in a cohort sampled during active COVID-19. Rearrangement joined TRBV5-4 to TRBJ2-5, and TRBD2 matches 12 of the central bases. Here is the DNA: TGTGCCAGCAGCTTGTTTGTTCTAGCGGGGGGGGTCCCGACCCAGTACTTC. It translates as CASSLFVLAGGVPTQYF.